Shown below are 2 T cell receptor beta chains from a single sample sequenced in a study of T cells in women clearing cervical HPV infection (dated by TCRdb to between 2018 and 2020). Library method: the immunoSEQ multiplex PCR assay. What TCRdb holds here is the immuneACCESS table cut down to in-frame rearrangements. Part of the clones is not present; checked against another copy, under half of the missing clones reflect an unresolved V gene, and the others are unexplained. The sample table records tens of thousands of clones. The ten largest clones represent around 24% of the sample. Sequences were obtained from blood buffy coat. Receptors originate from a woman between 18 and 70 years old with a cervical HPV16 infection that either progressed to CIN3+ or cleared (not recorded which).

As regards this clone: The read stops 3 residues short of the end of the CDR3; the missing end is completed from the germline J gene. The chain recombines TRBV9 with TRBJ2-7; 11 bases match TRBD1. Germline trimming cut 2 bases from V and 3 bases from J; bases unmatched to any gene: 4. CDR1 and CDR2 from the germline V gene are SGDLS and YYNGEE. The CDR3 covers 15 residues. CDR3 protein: CASSVRTGGFYEQYF. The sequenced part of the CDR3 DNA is TGTGCCAGCAGCGTGAGGACAGGGGGCTTCTACGAG.

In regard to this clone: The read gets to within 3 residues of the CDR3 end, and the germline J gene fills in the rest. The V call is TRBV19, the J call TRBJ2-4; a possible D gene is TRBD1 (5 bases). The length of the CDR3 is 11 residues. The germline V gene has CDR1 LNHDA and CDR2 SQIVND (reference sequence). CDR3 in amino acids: CASSTGFGQYF. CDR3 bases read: TGTGCCAGTAGTACAGGGTTTGGT.